Following are 13 T cell receptor beta chains from one sample sequenced in a study of CD8 T cells in Susac syndrome. Random-hexamer reverse transcription was applied to roughly 0.5 to 1 ug RNA. TCRdb re-called the immunoSEQ multiplex PCR reads with MiXCR, one entry per CDR3 protein. The data show tens of thousands of distinct CDR3 sequences, 94% seen once. Sequenced: CD8+ T cells from PBMCs. The receptor set was obtained from a human donor in good health.

The DNA for the CDR3 is TGTGCCAGCACCCGGGACATTGAAGCTTTCTTT. It is translated as CASTRDIEAFF. The chain uses TRBV7-9 and TRBJ1-1, with a possible D match to TRBD1 (6 bases). The germline V gene has CDR1 SEHNR and CDR2 FQNEAQ (reference sequence). The CDR3 sequence is 11 residues long. Trimming shortened V by 7 bases and J by 7 bases, and 10 bases separated the two germline ends.

The rearrangement uses TRBV12-3 or TRBV12-4 and TRBJ1-1; TRBD1 is a possible D gene (5 bases). The CDR3 length is 12 residues. The CDR3 sequence: CAQRGLLGGAFF. The CDR3 DNA reads TGTGCTCAGAGGGGACTGTTGGGGGGAGCTTTCTTT.

The chain links TRBV12-3 or TRBV12-4 to TRBJ2-7; D unresolved. The V end was cut by 2 bases, the J end by 0 bases, with 5 bases between. This CDR3 has 13 amino acids. The CDR3, as DNA: TGTGCCAGCAGTTTAAGCGTCTCCTACGAGCAGTACTTC. This gives the protein CASSLSVSYEQYF.

This sequence joins TRBV2 and TRBJ2-1, with D possibly being TRBD2 (6 bases). V gave up 5 bases and J gave up 4 bases, with 15 bases separating them. Germline V gives CDR1 SNHLY, CDR2 FYNNEI. The CDR3 runs 15 residues. The CDR3 reads CASSLWRDEYNEQFF. The CDR3 DNA sequence: TGTGCCAGCAGTCTCTGGCGGGATGAGTACAATGAGCAGTTCTTC.

The chain uses TRBV6-5 and TRBJ2-3, with unresolved D. The V end lost 6 bases, the J end lost 2 bases, and 9 bases lay between the germline ends. Germline V gives CDR1 MNHEY, CDR2 SVGAGI. CDR3 length: 13 amino acids. CDR3 in amino acids: CASSRPYTDTQYF. The CDR3 DNA sequence: TGTGCCAGCAGCCGCCCGTACACAGATACGCAGTATTTT.

The chain is built from TRBV28 and TRBJ2-7, with D possibly matching TRBD1 (5 bases). V was cut by 1 base and J by 5 bases, with 9 bases left in between. This CDR3 comprises 13 residues. Germline assignment: CDR1 MDHEN and CDR2 SYDVKM. The CDR3 DNA is TGTGCCAGCAGTTTATTCAGGGTCCACGAGCAGTACGTC. It is translated as CASSLFRVHEQYV.

V gene TRBV7-8 combines with J gene TRBJ2-1; the D gene could be TRBD1 or TRBD2 (5 bases each). The CDR3 contains 14 residues. V was clipped by 5 bases and J by 5 bases, with 13 bases between them. Germline V gene lookup returns CDR1 SGHVS and CDR2 FQNEAQ. CDR3 coding DNA: TGTGCCAGCAGCGACCGGGAAGGGGACAATGAGCAGTTCTTC. Its translation: CASSDREGDNEQFF.

The count of this clonotype is one. This chain links TRBV9 with TRBJ2-1, with D possibly being TRBD1 or TRBD2 (5 bases each). This CDR3 has 12 amino acids. Trimming stripped 5 bases from V and 8 bases from J, with 11 bases between. Per the germline V gene, CDR1 is SGDLS and CDR2 is YYNGEE. This CDR3 reads CASRGVDDEQFF. CDR3 bases: TGTGCCAGCAGGGGGGTGGACGATGAGCAGTTCTTC.

This chain uses TRBV21-1 with TRBJ2-1; the D call of TRBD1 is as the table states it, not checked on the DNA. TRBV21-1 is an annotated pseudogene. The CDR3 spans 16 residues. CDR3 in DNA: TGTGCCAGCAGCAACCGGGACAGGGAAAACTACAATGAGCAGTTCTTC. This sequence encodes CASSNRDRENYNEQFF.

This sequence joins TRBV5-1 and TRBJ2-7; possible D gene TRBD1, 6 bases. Looked up from germline, CDR1 is SGHRS and CDR2 is YFSETQ. Deletions cut 2 bases from V and 3 bases from J, with 12 bases between. The CDR3 consists of 14 residues. The CDR3, as DNA: TGCGCCAGCAGCTTTGAACAGGGTGGCTACGAGCAGTACGTC. Translating it yields CASSFEQGGYEQYV.

The chain recombines TRBV27 with TRBJ2-1; D unresolved. Germline V gene lookup returns CDR1 MNHEY and CDR2 SMNVEV (reference sequence). The V gene lost 6 bases and the J gene lost 6 bases, with 18 bases spanning the gap. The CDR3 has 15 amino acids. The CDR3 spells CASSPYASRFNEQFF. As DNA, the CDR3 is TGTGCCAGCAGCCCCTACGCTTCCAGATTCAATGAGCAGTTCTTC.

This clonotype occurred once. The chain has TRBV4-3 and TRBJ1-2, with TRBD1 matching over 7 bases. This CDR3 spans 18 amino acids. Germline values: CDR1 LGHNA, CDR2 YSLEER. V trimming: 0 bases; J trimming: 4 bases; junction bases outside the gene matches: 14. CDR3 loop: CASSQDGGDSSRSYGYTF. The CDR3 DNA is TGCGCCAGCAGCCAAGATGGGGGGGACAGCTCTCGGTCCTATGGCTACACCTTC.

This clonotype was found once. The CDR3 nucleotides read TGTGCCAGCAGCTTAGGTCTTGAGCAGTACGTC. As protein: CASSLGLEQYV. V and J are TRBV7-9 and TRBJ2-7; no reliable D call. The germline V gene has CDR1 SEHNR and CDR2 FQNEAQ (reference sequence). The CDR3 runs 11 residues. Between the trimmed V and J ends, which lost 1 base and 7 bases, there was a span of 5 bases.